This T cell receptor beta chain came from a study of blood T cell repertoires in COVID-19. Profiling relied on immunoSEQ multiplex PCR, and the TCRdb table lists in-frame clones only, not all of them. The sample carries about 140,000 clones, around nine tenths recorded once. Per germline, CDR1 MNHNS and CDR2 SASEGT. The CDR3 runs 17 residues. V lost 4 bases to trimming and J lost 5 bases; unmatched junction nucleotides: 11. The clonotype originates from a man between 60 and 75 years old with active or convalescent COVID-19. Material: peripheral blood. The rearrangement uses TRBV6-1 and TRBJ2-1; TRBD2 agrees at 10 bases. The CDR3 DNA sequence: TGTGCCAGCAGTGGAAGAAGAAGCGGGAGGGGGCACAATGAGCAGTTCTTC. Protein product: CASSGRRSGRGHNEQFF.